Following are 13 T cell receptor beta chains from one sample sequenced in a study of shared clonotypes between healthy human individuals. Selected positively for CCR7 and CD45RO-negative, naive CD8 cells excluded terminally differentiated effector memory CD45RA+ cells. Using immunoSEQ multiplex PCR, the repertoire was profiled, and TCRdb retains in-frame clones only, with some absent. In the table there are about 590,000 clones, over 95% of which are singletons. Specimen: naive CD8+ T cells sorted from blood. The receptor source for this set is a woman younger than 45 in good health.

Written as DNA, the CDR3 is TGCGCCAGCAGCCAAGATCCGACAGGGACAGATACGCAGTATTTT. This translates into CASSQDPTGTDTQYF. The V call is TRBV4-1, the J call TRBJ2-3; 7 nucleotides agree with TRBD1. The CDR3 is made up of 15 amino acids. Unmatched junction bases numbered 3, after V lost 0 bases and J lost 3 bases. The germline CDR1 and CDR2 sequences are MGHRA and YSYEKL.

J is TRBJ2-7 and V is TRBV27; tentative D call: TRBD2 (6 bases). The V end lost 3 bases, the J end lost 3 bases, and 18 bases lay between the germline ends. From germline, CDR1 is MNHEY and CDR2 SMNVEV (reference sequence). The CDR3 totals 16 residues. In nucleotides, the CDR3 is TGTGCCAGCAGTTTCTCGCCTTTAGCGGAGGGCTACGAGCAGTACTTC. Translation gives CASSFSPLAEGYEQYF.

The genes are TRBV10-3 and TRBJ2-7; D may be TRBD2 (5 bases). CDR1 is ENHRY, CDR2 SYGVKD, per germline. The V gene lost 2 bases and the J gene lost 3 bases, with 8 bases spanning the gap. This CDR3 has 13 amino acids. In DNA form, the CDR3 reads TGTGCCATCAGTGAGCCCGGAGGCTACGAGCAGTACTTC. Translated, it gives CAISEPGGYEQYF.

This chain connects TRBV30 to TRBJ1-1; the D is unclear. The CDR3 contains 12 residues. V lost 3 bases to trimming and J lost 3 bases, with 8 bases between them. Germline V gene data show CDR1 as GTSNPN and CDR2 as SVGIG (reference sequence). CDR3 region: CAWRASHTEAFF. CDR3 nucleotide sequence: TGTGCCTGGAGGGCCTCCCACACTGAAGCTTTCTTT.

The chain links TRBV21-1 to TRBJ2-3; TRBD2 is the table's D call and was not checked against the DNA. TRBV21-1 is a pseudogene. The CDR3 is 18 residues long. The CDR3 is CASSKRLEATGPTDTQYF. The CDR3 region has the DNA TGTGCCAGCAGCAAAAGGTTAGAGGCTACCGGTCCCACAGATACGCAGTATTTT.

This chain links TRBV27 with TRBJ1-1; 7 nucleotides line up with TRBD1. The CDR3 length is 15 residues. The J segment lost 1 base and the V segment lost 7 bases, leaving 9 bases of the junction unmatched. The germline CDR1 and CDR2 sequences are MNHEY and SMNVEV (reference sequence). The CDR3 DNA sequence: TGTGCCAGCAAACCCACAGGGGTGGGGAACACTGAAGCTTTCTTT. Residues: CASKPTGVGNTEAFF.

The gene calls are TRBV14 and TRBJ2-7; 7 bases agree with TRBD1. The V gene's germline CDR1 is SGHDN and CDR2 FVKESK. The V and J ends lost 2 bases and 4 bases, in that order; junction bases with no gene match: 8. The CDR3 is 15 residues long. The CDR3 DNA reads as TGTGCCAGCAGCCAACAAACAGGGGTATTTTACGAGCAGTACTTC. Translating gives CASSQQTGVFYEQYF.

The J gene is TRBJ1-1, the V gene TRBV6-6; no clear D gene. The V and J ends lost 2 bases and 3 bases respectively, with 13 bases between them. Germline V lookup: CDR1 MNHNY, CDR2 SVGAGI (reference sequence). The CDR3 runs to 15 residues. CDR3 sequence: CASSYDGVVDTEAFF. CDR3 nucleotide sequence: TGTGCCAGCAGTTACGACGGGGTCGTGGACACTGAAGCTTTCTTT.

V is TRBV2 and J is TRBJ2-1; tentative D call: TRBD2 (6 bases). V was pared by 5 bases and J by 2 bases, with 13 bases between. This CDR3 has 15 residues. From germline, CDR1 is SNHLY and CDR2 FYNNEI. As DNA, the CDR3 is TGTGCCAGCAGTAAACCGGGAGACCCCTACAATGAGCAGTTCTTC. It encodes CASSKPGDPYNEQFF.

V gene TRBV7-8 combines with J gene TRBJ2-5, with no clear D. The DNA end lines up better with TRBJ2-7; the J call may be wrong. Germline assignment: CDR1 SGHVS and CDR2 FQNEAQ. This CDR3 is built from 18 residues. The CDR3 sequence: CASSLPIAKGSASYEQYF. The CDR3 bases are TGTGCCAGCAGCTTACCGATCGCGAAGGGTTCAGCGTCCTACGAGCAGTACTTC.

The chain has TRBV21-1 and TRBJ2-3; the table's D call TRBD2 went unverified against the DNA. TRBV21-1 is listed as a pseudogene. The CDR3 is 15 residues long. In DNA, the CDR3 is TGTGCCAGCAGCCCCACTAGCGGACGGACAGATACGCAGTATTTT. It is translated as CASSPTSGRTDTQYF.

The V gene is TRBV28, the J gene TRBJ2-5; 7 bases fit TRBD2. The DNA end is a closer match to TRBJ2-7, so the J assignment may be wrong. There are 14 residues in the CDR3. Per the germline V gene, CDR1 is MDHEN and CDR2 is SYDVKM. This CDR3 reads CASSLDGLAYEQYF. CDR3 coding DNA: TGTGCCAGCAGTTTAGATGGACTAGCCTACGAGCAGTACTTC.

The V and J genes are TRBV11-1 and TRBJ2-1, with D perhaps matching TRBD2 (5 bases). Germline lookup yields CDR1 SGHAT and CDR2 FQDESV (reference sequence). The CDR3 extends over 15 amino acids. Between the trimmed V and J ends, which lost 6 bases and 8 bases, there was a span of 20 bases. The CDR3 DNA sequence: TGTGCCAGCAGTGAATCAGCGGCTCCGCTTGATGAGCAGTTCTTC. Translated: CASSESAAPLDEQFF.